Listed below are T cell receptor beta chains from one sample, sequenced in a study of metastatic and nonmetastatic thyroid tumors. TCRdb re-clonotyped the PCR reads via MiXCR. The data hold more than 10,000 clones, with approximately 31% observed a single time. The sequenced sample consisted of tumor tissue. The source is a female donor with papillary thyroid cancer or a benign thyroid nodule (not recorded which). Some clones in this sample may be carry-over from other donors' samples. CDR3s include the opening cysteine and the closing phenylalanine or tryptophan. A D gene is named only where the DNA matches it firmly. The size entry is marked missing in some rows and otherwise reads once, few, many or a size class.

size: medium-sized; D: .; J: TRBJ2-1; V: TRBV15; DNA: TGTGCCACCAGCAGAGAACGGTACAATGAGCAGTTCTTC; CDR3: CATSRERYNEQFF
size: few; D: .; J: TRBJ2-1; V: TRBV27; DNA: TGTGCCAGCAGTTTTCTTCGCGACAATGAGCAGTTCTTC; CDR3: CASSFLRDNEQFF
size: medium-sized; D: TRBD2; J: TRBJ2-2; V: TRBV28; DNA: TGTGCCAGCAGTTTGGGACTAGCGTCCGCCGGGGAGCTGTTTTTT; CDR3: CASSLGLASAGELFF
size: few; D: TRBD2; J: TRBJ2-7; V: TRBV6-5; DNA: TGTGCCAGCAGTTCCCCTAGCGGGATCCGGCCCTACGAGCAGTACTTC; CDR3: CASSSPSGIRPYEQYF
size: few; D: .; J: TRBJ1-1; V: TRBV28; DNA: TGTGCCAGCAGGCTCCCGGCAGTGAACACTGAAGCTTTCTTT; CDR3: CASRLPAVNTEAFF
size: many; D: TRBD2; J: TRBJ2-1; V: TRBV7-6; DNA: TGTGCCAGCAGCTTGAGTCTAGCGGACCTAGGGGAGCAGTTCTTC; CDR3: CASSLSLADLGEQFF
size: .; D: TRBD2; J: TRBJ2-3; V: TRBV5-6; DNA: TGTGCCAGCAGCGCGGGGGGCACAGATACGCAGTATTTT; CDR3: CASSAGGTDTQYF
size: .; D: .; J: TRBJ1-6; V: TRBV27; DNA: TGTTCCACCAACCCTGCAGGACAGAGAGTCCACAATTCACCCCTCCACTTT; CDR3: CSTNPAGQRVHNSPLHF
size: .; D: .; J: TRBJ2-2; V: TRBV4-1; DNA: TGCGCCAGCCTACCACACGCGAACACCGGGGAGCTGTTTTTT; CDR3: CASLPHANTGELFF
size: once; D: TRBD2; J: TRBJ2-1; V: TRBV11-2; DNA: TGTGCCAGCAGCCCCGGTAGCGGGAGCGGCAATGAGCAGTTCTTC; CDR3: CASSPGSGSGNEQFF
size: many; D: TRBD2; J: TRBJ2-5; V: TRBV5-4; DNA: TGTGCCAGCAGCTTGGGTCCTAGCGGGGGCCACCAAGAGACCCAGTACTTC; CDR3: CASSLGPSGGHQETQYF
size: medium-sized; D: TRBD1; J: TRBJ2-7; V: TRBV6-5; DNA: TGTGCCAGCAGTTACTCGTTTTTCGGGACAGGGGCCTCCTACGAGCAGTACTTC; CDR3: CASSYSFFGTGASYEQYF
size: .; D: .; J: TRBJ1-5; V: TRBV24-1; DNA: TGTGCCACCAAGGCGGAGGGTCAGCCCCAGCATTTT; CDR3: CATKAEGQPQHF
size: few; D: .; J: TRBJ1-3; V: TRBV5-1; DNA: TGCGCCAGCAGCCCAGGGGACAATAACTCTGGAAACACCATATATTTT; CDR3: CASSPGDNNSGNTIYF
size: .; D: TRBD2; J: TRBJ2-7; V: TRBV3-1; DNA: TGTGCCAGCAGCCCCAGCGGGACGGCTGGCGAGCAGTACTTC; CDR3: CASSPSGTAGEQYF
size: medium-sized; D: .; J: TRBJ2-6; V: TRBV11-2; DNA: TGTGCCAGCAGCCCGCCTCCAGGGTATGGGGCCAACGTCCTGACTTTC; CDR3: CASSPPPGYGANVLTF
size: medium-sized; D: .; J: TRBJ2-2; V: TRBV6-1; DNA: TGTGCCAGCCGGGGCTCCCGAGGCACCGGGGAGCTGTTTTTT; CDR3: CASRGSRGTGELFF
size: .; D: .; J: TRBJ2-1; V: TRBV20-1; DNA: TGCAGTACGGAGGGGGCCTACAATGAGCAGTTCTTC; CDR3: CSTEGAYNEQFF
size: medium-sized; D: .; J: TRBJ1-2; V: TRBV4-2; DNA: TGTGCCAGCAGCCAAGACTGGCGCTATGGCTACACCTTC; CDR3: CASSQDWRYGYTF
size: .; D: .; J: TRBJ2-5; V: TRBV30; DNA: TGTGCCTGGAGTGTGTGGGGGGTCGGGGAGACCCAGTACTTC; CDR3: CAWSVWGVGETQYF